This entry features one T cell receptor (beta chain) sequence. The sample originates from a study of blood T cell repertoires in COVID-19. Overall study: Researchers got acute and convalescent COVID-19 samples from the United States, Italy and Spain.

Germline CDR1 and CDR2: SGHVS and FQNEAQ. Deletions cut 6 bases from V and 3 bases from J, with 12 bases between. CDR3 size: 13 residues. In terms of age and location, participants ranged from about 18 to 90 years and lived in under 30 US areas. Cohort assignment relied on participant-reported clinical history. Original processing notes: The authors estimated nucleated cell counts from reference gene primer amplification. TCRdb keeps only in-frame clones here, not all; method: immunoSEQ multiplex PCR. That table supplies the V and J calls and clone size; D and trimming were determined from the DNA. The data hold 110,000 to 150,000 clones, with 86% observed a single time.

Sample: PBMCs or T cells enriched from blood (not recorded which). The chain is built from TRBV7-8 and TRBJ2-7, with D uncertain. The source of this sequence is a man in his fifties who had recovered from COVID-19. Here the CDR3 reads CASRYLSGYEQYF. CDR3 sequence (DNA): TGTGCCAGCAGGTACCTTTCGGGCTACGAGCAGTACTTC.